The TCR beta chain under discussion was sequenced for a study of low-dose radiotherapy and immunotherapy resistance in tumors. Time point defined: after trial treatment. Indicated treatment: LDRT plus nivolumab, ipilimumab, low-dose cyclophosphamide and aspirin (RACIN trial). Primers used for first-strand cDNA, a TRAV- and TRBV-specific set, covered both alpha and beta chains. TCRs were put through 20 PCR cycles of amplification with Phusion. A constant-region primer and the V-primer adapter served as the primer pair. TCRdb re-derived calls from the reads in MiXCR, one entry per CDR3 protein. Of 100,000 or so distinct CDR3 sequences listed, about a fifth are singletons. CDR1 is LGHDT and CDR2 is YNNKEL in the germline V gene (reference sequence). This CDR3 has 17 amino acids. The V segment lost 0 bases and the J segment 2 bases; nucleotides outside the gene matches: 8.

Sequencing used PBMCs, obtained after low-dose radiotherapy plus immunotherapy. The sequence derives from a male donor with prostate cancer. The gene calls are TRBV3-1 and TRBJ1-2, with TRBD1 matching 8 bases. CDR3 residues: CASSQDIGQGANYGYTF. CDR3 in DNA: TGTGCCAGCAGCCAAGATATAGGACAGGGTGCGAACTATGGCTACACCTTC. The complete variable domain, with remaining parts taken from reference TRBV3-1 and TRBJ1-2, reads DTAVSQTPKYLVTQMGNDKSIKCEQNLGHDTMYWYKQDSKKFLKIMFSYNNKELIINETVPNRFSPKSPDKAHLNLHINSLELGDSAVYFCASSQDIGQGANYGYTFGSGTRLTVV.